These 32 T cell receptor beta chains originate from one sample sequenced in a study of T-cell reconstitution after alpha-beta-depleted transplantation in children (dated by TCRdb to about 2016). Library preparation employed PCR. Sequenced on an Illumina HiSeq 2500. Molecular barcoding was employed in the preparation of TCR libraries, with unique molecular identifiers being used to normalize TCRbeta repertoire quantification. TCRdb handled the public reads itself, with Q25 trimming in fastp and clone calling in MiXCR, and kept productive beta chains. Rows are combined by CDR3 protein, so each entry shows the most common genes and DNA. The sample table holds a few hundred thousand distinct CDR3 sequences, of which roughly 30% were seen once. The ten biggest clones cover less than 40% of the sample. The intended sense of this specimen's treatment or condition label: allogeneic hematopoietic cell transplantation with graft depleted of TCRalphabeta T cells and CD19 B cells.

The material sequenced was PBMCs, taken before TCRalphabeta/CD19-depleted stem cell transplant. The source of these receptors is a boy in the first two years of life with Wiskott-Aldrich syndrome, due to receive a stem cell transplant.

This chain's CDR3 is CASSLAAGTQQYF. DNA for the CDR3: TGTGCCAGCAGTCTGGCAGCGGGAACTCAGCAGTACTTC. The rearrangement links TRBV12-3 or TRBV12-4 to TRBJ2-7; 7 nucleotides agree with TRBD2. V trimming: 5 bases; J trimming: 8 bases; junction bases outside the gene matches: 9. There are 13 residues in the CDR3.

The chain is built from TRBV11-1 and TRBJ2-5, with D perhaps given as TRBD1 or TRBD2 (5 bases each). The germline V and J ends were trimmed by 2 bases and 0 bases, with 19 bases remaining between them. From germline, CDR1 is SGHAT and CDR2 FQDESV (reference sequence). The CDR3 contains 18 residues. The DNA for the CDR3 is TGTGCCAGCAGCTTAAAGTCGGCGGGCAGGGTCTACCAAGAGACCCAGTACTTC. As protein: CASSLKSAGRVYQETQYF.

The genes are TRBV30 and TRBJ2-1; TRBD2 agrees at 12 bases. The germline V gene encodes CDR1 GTSNPN and CDR2 SVGIG (reference sequence). V trimming: 2 bases; J trimming: 5 bases; junction bases outside the gene matches: 13. This CDR3 has 18 residues. The CDR3: CAWSPPTWTSGENNEQFF. As DNA, the CDR3 is TGTGCCTGGAGTCCTCCCACCTGGACTAGCGGGGAGAACAATGAGCAGTTCTTC.

The genes are TRBV4-1 and TRBJ1-2; D unclear. The CDR3 loop spans 13 amino acids. With 3 bases removed from V and 4 bases from J, the gap between germline ends came to 9 bases. Looked up from germline, CDR1 is MGHRA and CDR2 is YSYEKL. This CDR3 reads CASSQSGSYGYTF. CDR3 nucleotide sequence: TGCGCCAGCAGCCAGAGTGGTTCCTATGGCTACACCTTC.

J is TRBJ2-1 and V is TRBV6-1; 8 bases agree with TRBD2. Unmatched junction bases numbered 15, after V lost 7 bases and J lost 10 bases. The CDR3 consists of 15 residues. Germline CDR1 is MNHNS and CDR2 is SASEGT. In DNA form, the CDR3 reads TGTGCCAGCACCGTAATCCGGGGGGGGCGGAAGGAGCAGTTCTTC. Translation: CASTVIRGGRKEQFF.

The V call is TRBV5-1, the J call TRBJ2-5, with 7 positions matching TRBD1. This CDR3 contains 14 residues. Losses at the gene ends were 6 bases for V and 1 base for J; bases not matched to a gene: 6. The germline gives CDR1 SGHRS, CDR2 YFSETQ. The DNA for the CDR3 is TGCGCCAGCACCTGGACAGGCCGCCAAGAGACCCAGTACTTC. Amino acid sequence: CASTWTGRQETQYF.

This clonotype was observed a few times. The rearrangement links TRBV7-2 to TRBJ2-1; 9 bases align to TRBD2. Trimming at V came to 5 bases and at J to 10 bases, leaving 12 bases not matched to a gene. The CDR3 has 15 amino acids. Per germline, CDR1 SGHTA and CDR2 FQGNSA. The CDR3 protein is CASSIRGWTSEEQFF. The CDR3 DNA reads TGTGCCAGCAGCATCAGGGGGTGGACTAGCGAGGAGCAGTTCTTC.

J is TRBJ2-7 and V is TRBV7-9; 9 nucleotides line up with TRBD1. V lost 1 base, J lost 3 bases, and 1 base stayed unmatched. The CDR3 consists of 14 residues. Per germline, CDR1 SEHNR and CDR2 FQNEAQ (reference sequence). The CDR3 DNA is TGTGCCAGCAGCTTAGTGGACAGGGGCTACGAGCAGTACTTC. Its protein product is CASSLVDRGYEQYF. The full variable domain, completed using reference TRBV7-9 and TRBJ2-7, is DTGVSQNPRHKITKRGQNVTFRCDPISEHNRLYWYRQTLGQGPEFLTYFQNEAQLEKSRLLSDRFSAERPKGSFSTLEIQRTEQGDSAMYLCASSLVDRGYEQYFGPGTRLTVT.

V gene TRBV20-1 combines with J gene TRBJ2-7, with 9 bases identical to TRBD2. Trimming cost V 3 bases and J 1 base; bases outside gene matches: 4. Germline values: CDR1 DFQATT, CDR2 SNEGSKA (reference sequence). There are 14 residues in the CDR3. The CDR3 here is CSASESGRSYEQYF. The CDR3 DNA sequence: TGCAGTGCTAGTGAGAGCGGGAGGTCCTACGAGCAGTACTTC.

The chain is built from TRBV15 and TRBJ1-5, with TRBD1 matching over 7 bases. CDR1 LNHNV and CDR2 YYDKDF come from the germline V gene (reference sequence). V dropped 3 bases and J dropped 4; count of bases not matched to a gene: 6. The CDR3 totals 15 residues. This CDR3 reads CATSSGAGGNQPQHF. The CDR3 DNA follows: TGTGCCACCAGCAGTGGGGCAGGGGGAAATCAGCCCCAGCATTTT.

The rearrangement uses TRBV12-3 or TRBV12-4 and TRBJ1-5; D gene unclear. Trimming took off 1 base at V and 1 base at J, with 17 bases between the two ends. This CDR3 spans 18 amino acids. This chain's CDR3 is CASSLDPHKEGSNQPQHF. The CDR3 coding sequence is TGTGCCAGCAGTTTAGACCCCCATAAGGAGGGCAGCAATCAGCCCCAGCATTTT.

This chain connects TRBV20-1 to TRBJ2-1; no reliable D call. CDR1 and CDR2 (germline): DFQATT, SNEGSKA (reference sequence). V lost 2 bases and J 3 bases, leaving 11 bases between the germline ends. This CDR3 is 14 amino acids long. Here the CDR3 reads CSARKQLLYNEQFF. In DNA, the CDR3 is TGCAGTGCTAGAAAACAGCTTCTCTACAATGAGCAGTTCTTC.

The chain is built from TRBV20-1 and TRBJ1-2; no definite D call. Deletions cut 0 bases from V and 7 bases from J, with 12 bases between. Per germline, CDR1 DFQATT and CDR2 SNEGSKA (reference sequence). CDR3 size: 13 residues. The CDR3 loop reads CSARDGGNSGYTF. Here the CDR3 DNA reads TGCAGTGCTAGAGATGGAGGGAACAGTGGCTACACCTTC.

This clonotype was observed a few times. This chain links TRBV11-2 with TRBJ2-5; 8 nucleotides align to TRBD2. V gave up 8 bases and J gave up 4 bases; unmatched junction bases: 9. CDR3 length equals 14 residues. Germline CDR1 SGHAT, CDR2 FQNNGV. This chain's CDR3 is CASGLANLGETQYF. Written as DNA, the CDR3 is TGTGCCAGCGGACTAGCTAATTTGGGAGAGACCCAGTACTTC.

The chain links TRBV30 to TRBJ2-7; D not certain. V was pared by 2 bases and J by 0 bases, with 8 bases between. Germline V gene lookup returns CDR1 GTSNPN and CDR2 SVGIG (reference sequence). The CDR3 extends over 13 amino acids. The CDR3: CAWSTGISYEQYF. The CDR3 region has the DNA TGTGCCTGGAGTACGGGCATCTCCTACGAGCAGTACTTC. The full variable domain, completed using reference TRBV30 and TRBJ2-7, is SQTIHQWPATLVQPVGSPLSLECTVEGTSNPNLYWYRQAAGRGLQLLFYSVGIGQISSEVPQNLSASRPQDRQFILSSKKLLLSDSGFYLCAWSTGISYEQYFGPGTRLTVT.

J is TRBJ2-1 and V is TRBV30, with TRBD1 matching over 10 bases. The CDR3 has 14 residues. Unmatched junction bases numbered 4, after V lost 4 bases and J lost 4 bases. Germline assignment: CDR1 GTSNPN and CDR2 SVGIG (reference sequence). The CDR3 spells CAWNRDRGYNEQFF. CDR3 nucleotides: TGTGCCTGGAATCGGGACAGGGGATACAATGAGCAGTTCTTC.

There are a few counts of this clonotype. The CDR3 nucleotides are TGTGCCAGCAGCTACAGGGTCGGGGGAACGGACTACGAGCAGTACTTC. Encoded protein: CASSYRVGGTDYEQYF. The chain links TRBV7-8 to TRBJ2-7, with D perhaps being TRBD1 or TRBD2 (6 bases each). Germline V lookup: CDR1 SGHVS, CDR2 FQNEAQ. The CDR3 runs 16 residues. V was cut by 4 bases and J by 3 bases, with 19 bases left in between.

There are a few counts of this clonotype. The chain has TRBV10-3 and TRBJ2-7; tentatively, D is TRBD1 or TRBD2 (5 bases each). The V end was cut by 11 bases, the J end by 1 base, with 12 bases between. This CDR3 region has 12 residues. Germline V gene data show CDR1 as ENHRY and CDR2 as SYGVKD. The DNA for the CDR3 is TGTGCCGCTCGGGGCCTTTCCTACGAGCAGTACTTC. Protein product: CAARGLSYEQYF.

The chain employs TRBV12-3 or TRBV12-4 and TRBJ2-4; D is undetermined. This CDR3 has 14 amino acids. V lost 6 bases and J lost 3, with 12 bases in between. The DNA for the CDR3 is TGTGCCAGCAGCATCCGGGCAGGCAAAAACATTCAGTACTTC. Protein: CASSIRAGKNIQYF.

The rearrangement uses TRBV6-1 and TRBJ2-1; D remains unclear. V was cut by 7 bases and J by 8 bases, with 15 bases left in between. The CDR3 spans 13 residues. The germline V gene has CDR1 MNHNS and CDR2 SASEGT. Here the CDR3 DNA reads TGTGCCAGCACCAACGGTGGTGGAGATGAGCAGTTCTTC. This sequence encodes CASTNGGGDEQFF.

This chain links TRBV2 with TRBJ1-2; TRBD1 matches at 12 bases. The CDR3 length is 15 residues. Per the germline V gene, CDR1 is SNHLY and CDR2 is FYNNEI. V dropped 6 bases and J dropped 3; count of bases not matched to a gene: 5. Here the CDR3 DNA reads TGTGCCAGCAGCGGGACAGGGGGCGTTTACTATGGCTACACCTTC. Protein: CASSGTGGVYYGYTF.

A note on this clonotype: Just one base apart from a much larger clone, this may be a read error. V usage is TRBV7-2 and J usage is TRBJ2-3; 7 bases align to TRBD1. This CDR3 is built from 13 residues. CDR1 is SGHTA, CDR2 FQGNSA, per germline. J was trimmed by 4 bases and V by 5 bases; bases with no gene match: 3. The CDR3 sequence is CASSPDRPDTQYF. The CDR3 nucleotides read TGTGCCAGCAGCCCGGACAGGCCAGATACGCAGTATTTT. Combining the CDR3 with reference TRBV7-2 and TRBJ2-3 gives the whole variable domain GAGVSQSPSNKVTEKGKDVELRCDPISGHTALYWYRQSLGQGLEFLIYFQGNSAPDKSGLPSDRFSAERTGGSVSTLTIQRTQQEDSAVYLCASSPDRPDTQYFGPGTRLTVL.

The chain carries TRBV7-9 and TRBJ2-1; 8 positions match TRBD2. With V trimmed by 1 base and J by 6 bases, 11 bases remained unmatched. The CDR3 consists of 17 residues. Per the germline V gene, CDR1 is SEHNR and CDR2 is FQNEAQ (reference sequence). The CDR3 region has the DNA TGTGCCAGCAGCTTAGGGAGCGGGGGCGTCTATATCAATGAGCAGTTCTTC. Translated, it gives CASSLGSGGVYINEQFF.

V and J are TRBV7-9 and TRBJ1-6; tentatively, D is TRBD1 (5 bases). The CDR3 has 16 amino acids. Trimming left V 6 bases short and J 8 bases short, with 20 bases between. CDR1 and CDR2 (germline): SEHNR, FQNEAQ (reference sequence). CDR3 sequence reads: CASSPPVAGIYSPLHF. The CDR3 region has the DNA TGTGCCAGCAGTCCCCCAGTCGCAGGGATTTATTCACCCCTCCACTTT.

This clonotype has more than one count but fewer than ten. This chain links TRBV15 with TRBJ1-1; a weak D match, TRBD1 (6 bases). This CDR3 is 13 amino acids long. V was shortened by 5 bases and J by 5 bases, with 12 bases between the two germline ends. Germline-derived CDR1 and CDR2 are LNHNV and YYDKDF (reference sequence). The CDR3 coding sequence is TGTGCCACCAGCGAGGGGGGGCGAACTGAAGCTTTCTTT. It translates to CATSEGGRTEAFF.

This clonotype was seen a handful of times. This sequence joins TRBV6-1 and TRBJ2-7; D might be TRBD2 (5 bases). The CDR3 consists of 16 residues. V gave up 5 bases and J gave up 5 bases, with 22 bases separating them. The germline gives CDR1 MNHNS, CDR2 SASEGT. The CDR3 nucleotides read TGTGCCAGCAGTCCAGAGGGAGAGGGTTTTATGGACGAGCAGTACTTC. This encodes CASSPEGEGFMDEQYF.

This clonotype was seen a few times. The rearrangement joins TRBV28 to TRBJ2-5; TRBD1 agrees at 11 bases. CDR3 length equals 15 residues. Looked up from germline, CDR1 is MDHEN and CDR2 is SYDVKM. V lost 3 bases to trimming and J lost 5 bases; unmatched junction nucleotides: 5. The CDR3 nucleotides are TGTGCCAGCAGTTTGGGGACAGGGGGGGTCGAGACCCAGTACTTC. Protein product: CASSLGTGGVETQYF.

The V gene is TRBV12-3 or TRBV12-4, the J gene TRBJ1-2; possibly TRBD1 for D (6 bases). The CDR3 covers 13 residues. The ends were cut back, 5 bases at V and 7 bases at J, with 14 bases in the middle. The CDR3 DNA reads TGTGCCAGCAGTAAAACAGGGCCGGGTGGCTACACCTTC. Translating it yields CASSKTGPGGYTF.

The rearrangement links TRBV20-1 to TRBJ2-1, with 9 bases fitting TRBD1. The CDR3 has 15 residues. Looked up from germline, CDR1 is DFQATT and CDR2 is SNEGSKA (reference sequence). J gave up 1 base and V 6 bases, and 7 bases lay outside the gene matches. CDR3 amino acids: CSARSDRGSYNEQFF. The CDR3 DNA reads as TGCAGTGCCCGCAGTGACAGGGGGTCCTACAATGAGCAGTTCTTC.

This clonotype has only a few counts. The genes are TRBV5-1 and TRBJ2-2, with TRBD2 matching 8 bases. This CDR3 region has 15 residues. J gave up 5 bases and V 5 bases, and 8 bases lay outside the gene matches. Germline V CDR1 and CDR2: SGHRS, YFSETQ. CDR3 protein: CASSRTSGKTGELFF. CDR3 coding DNA: TGCGCCAGCAGTCGTACTAGCGGCAAAACCGGGGAGCTGTTTTTT.

V and J are TRBV28 and TRBJ2-1; 9 nucleotides agree with TRBD2. CDR3 length equals 16 residues. Germline CDR1 and CDR2: MDHEN and SYDVKM. Unmatched junction bases numbered 3, after V lost 2 bases and J lost 1 base. The CDR3 DNA is TGTGCCAGCAGTTTACTTCTAGCGGGATCCTACAATGAGCAGTTCTTC. Protein sequence: CASSLLLAGSYNEQFF.

In its sample, this clonotype was seen a few times. This CDR3 reads CASSIRTSGRKTEETQYF. Written as DNA, the CDR3 is TGTGCCAGCAGCATACGGACTAGCGGGAGAAAGACAGAAGAGACCCAGTACTTC. V usage is TRBV5-6 and J usage is TRBJ2-5, with TRBD2 identical over 13 bases. V gave up 4 bases and J gave up 3 bases; unmatched junction bases: 12. The germline CDR1 and CDR2 sequences are SGHDT and YYEEEE. This CDR3 comprises 18 residues.